Listed below are T cell receptor beta chains from one sample, sequenced in a study of blood T cell repertoires in COVID-19. Generated by immunoSEQ multiplex PCR, the TCRdb table keeps only in-frame clones and is missing some. The sample lists approximately 480,000 clones; roughly 89% were seen once. Sequencing input: peripheral blood. All receptors derive from a man between 18 and 29 years old with COVID-19, enrolled during active disease. Each CDR3 is given with its conserved first and last residue.

v_call cdr3_aa
TRBV13 CASSLRYRSRAGGYNEQFF
TRBV5-4 CASSLAGGLETQYF
TRBV5-1 CASSLELLGQGGEAFF
TRBV7-2 CASSSIRTSGYGGNIQYF
TRBV7-9 CASGAGTANPEQFF
TRBV19 CASSSTFGQGTYEQYF
TRBV7-2 CASATGTSGYLPNNEQFF
TRBV7-9 CASSLLGQGNEKLFF
TRBV18 CASSPLGDMNTEAFF
TRBV3-1/TRBV3-2 CASSPPPHILHGKRGNTIYF
TRBV27 CASSLLAGGVDTQYF
TRBV11-3 CASSLRGGVDSPLHF
TRBV11-3 CASSPSVAGGEQYF
TRBV7-2 CASSTRGQGTYNSPLHF
TRBV3-1/TRBV3-2 CASSRSDRGSDEQFF
TRBV6-5 CASSRGGSNYEQYF
TRBV29-1 CSSSGTSGSDEQFF
TRBV11-3 CASSFLRRRGEQYF
TRBV10-1 CASSKGVNYGYTF
TRBV25-1 CASSEKTQGHTDTQYF
TRBV3-1/TRBV3-2 CASSQGGGPDTQYF
TRBV5-5 CASSWTSGPQETQYF
TRBV7-9 CASSLGTRSRHEQYF
TRBV15 CATSNEVNTEAFF
TRBV18 CASSLDSELGIEQYF
TRBV11-2 CASRGAGGTGELFF
TRBV19 CASSLDRGLSYEQYF
TRBV13 CASSPHTGQGNNEQFF
TRBV6-5 CALKEPDRVTEAFF
TRBV3-1/TRBV3-2 CASSQGARAFF
TRBV30 CAWSVDETVGYTF
TRBV7-6 CASSLVRAGEAQYF
TRBV30 CAWSLRDTQYF
TRBV5-4 CASSLISEGYTF
TRBV5-5 CASSAVGSDEQFF
TRBV9 CASSVDDGGEAFF